The sequence of this T cell receptor (beta chain) was determined in a study of CD8 T cells in ankylosing spondylitis. Study outcomes and limitations: A TCR beta motif of fewer than ten highly homologous variants seemed to mark ankylosing spondylitis blood. Disease-associated clones were CD8+ and fairly uncommon in peripheral blood. Significant enrichment of disease-linked clones was reported in matched ankylosing spondylitis synovial fluid. Prior literature has documented some motif variants in synovial fluid and blood from reactive arthritis.

Quantitative molecular-barcoded 5'-RACE generated the TCR beta libraries. TCRdb re-called the 5' RACE reads with MiXCR, one entry per CDR3 protein. The sample has 700,000 to 850,000 distinct CDR3 sequences, about 12% seen once; the top ten hold about 0.49%. This CDR3 region has 16 residues. V gave up 0 bases and J gave up 2 bases, with 14 bases separating them. CDR1 and CDR2 (germline): SGDLS, YYNGEE. Concerning this clonotype: The antigen is not known.

This sequence originates from a male donor with ankylosing spondylitis. The sequenced material came from blood, either unsorted or a sorted T cell fraction (not recorded which). The genes are TRBV9 and TRBJ2-5, with D maybe TRBD1 (6 bases). CDR3 coding DNA: TGTGCCAGCAGCGTAGGGGGACATAGGATACAAGAGACCCAGTACTTC. Its translation: CASSVGGHRIQETQYF. The full variable domain, in which reference TRBV9 and TRBJ2-5 provide the parts outside the CDR3, is DSGVTQTPKHLITATGQRVTLRCSPRSGDLSVYWYQQSLDQGLQFLIQYYNGEERAKGNILERFSAQQFPDLHSELNLSSLELGDSALYFCASSVGGHRIQETQYFGPGTRLLVL.